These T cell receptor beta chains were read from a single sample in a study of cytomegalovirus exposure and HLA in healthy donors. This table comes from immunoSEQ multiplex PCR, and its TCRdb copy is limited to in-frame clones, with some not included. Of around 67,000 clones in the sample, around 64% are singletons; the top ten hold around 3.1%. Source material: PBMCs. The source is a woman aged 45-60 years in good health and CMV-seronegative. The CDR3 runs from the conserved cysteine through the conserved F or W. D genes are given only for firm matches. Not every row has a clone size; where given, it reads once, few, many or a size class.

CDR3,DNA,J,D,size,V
CASSYLLSRGLPSYTF,TGTGCCAGCAGTTACCTCCTATCCCGGGGACTCCCTAGCTACACCTTC,TRBJ1-2,NA,NA,TRBV6-5
CASTKETSGNTIYF,TGTGCCAGCACAAAGGAGACCTCTGGAAACACCATATATTTT,TRBJ1-3,NA,NA,TRBV6-5
CASSLQGQFGANVLTF,TGTGCCAGCAGTTTACAGGGACAGTTTGGGGCCAACGTCCTGACTTTC,TRBJ2-6,TRBD1,NA,TRBV27
CASSQCEGQGAYEQYF,TGCGCCAGCAGTCAATGCGAGGGACAGGGGGCCTACGAGCAGTACTTC,TRBJ2-7,TRBD1,NA,TRBV23-1
CASSLYAGGWETQYF,TGTGCCAGCAGCTTATACGCGGGAGGATGGGAGACCCAGTACTTC,TRBJ2-5,TRBD2,few,TRBV7-2
CASRGTGRDTEAFF,TGTGCCAGCAGGGGGACAGGGCGGGACACTGAAGCTTTCTTT,TRBJ1-1,TRBD1,NA,TRBV2
CASSVGDGTYEQYF,TGTGCCAGCAGCGTAGGGGATGGGACCTACGAGCAGTACTTC,TRBJ2-7,NA,NA,TRBV5-6
CASSQDPGAQDTQYF,TGCGCCAGCAGCCAAGATCCCGGAGCGCAAGATACGCAGTATTTT,TRBJ2-3,NA,NA,TRBV4-1
CASSLGRVVDYGYTF,TGTGCCAGCAGTTTAGGCAGGGTGGTGGACTATGGCTACACCTTC,TRBJ1-2,NA,NA,TRBV28
CASSVDRVTEQYF,TGTGCCAGCAGTGTAGACAGGGTTACCGAGCAGTACTTC,TRBJ2-7,TRBD1,NA,TRBV6-1
CASSQDGRAGGRPGELFF,TGTGCCAGCAGCCAAGATGGTCGAGCGGGAGGGAGGCCCGGGGAGCTGTTTTTT,TRBJ2-2,TRBD2,NA,TRBV4-2
CASSSGQHTDTQYF,TGCGCCAGCAGCAGTGGACAGCACACAGATACGCAGTATTTT,TRBJ2-3,NA,once,TRBV5-1
CASSLLQGSVTQYF,TGTGCCAGCAGCTTGCTACAGGGTAGTGTGACCCAGTACTTC,TRBJ2-5,NA,few,TRBV7-9
CASRYGQGEAFF,TGCGCCAGCAGGTATGGACAAGGCGAAGCTTTCTTT,TRBJ1-1,NA,many,TRBV5-1
CASSIFGSGNTIYF,TGTGCCAGTAGTATCTTCGGCTCTGGAAACACCATATATTTT,TRBJ1-3,NA,NA,TRBV19
CASSQNRGGGYGYTF,TGTGCCAGCAGCCAGAACAGGGGAGGAGGCTATGGCTACACCTTC,TRBJ1-2,TRBD1,NA,TRBV28
CSVDEGQGVDTIYF,TGCAGCGTTGATGAGGGACAGGGTGTGGACACCATATATTTT,TRBJ1-3,TRBD1,once,TRBV29-1
CASSVGAFRTGPQYF,TGTGCCAGCAGCGTAGGGGCTTTTAGGACAGGGCCGCAGTATTTT,TRBJ2-3,TRBD1,NA,TRBV9
CASSAQTGTGNTIYF,TGTGCCAGCAGCGCTCAAACAGGGACTGGAAACACCATATATTTT,TRBJ1-3,NA,NA,TRBV9
CASSLPGVSSGNTIYF,TGTGCCAGCAGCTTGCCAGGGGTGAGCTCTGGAAACACCATATATTTT,TRBJ1-3,NA,NA,TRBV5-6
CASSRTATGLTEAFF,TGCGCCAGCAGCCGAACCGCGACAGGGCTCACTGAAGCTTTCTTT,TRBJ1-1,TRBD1,NA,TRBV4-1
CASSEQGPEAFF,TGCGCCAGCAGCGAACAGGGACCTGAAGCTTTCTTT,TRBJ1-1,NA,NA,TRBV5-1
CASNYRGGPGEQYF,TGTGCCAGCAACTACCGCGGGGGGCCAGGCGAGCAGTACTTC,TRBJ2-7,TRBD2,NA,TRBV6-5
CASSLAGDGQYNGYTF,TGCGCCAGCAGCTTGGCCGGGGATGGACAGTACAATGGCTACACCTTC,TRBJ1-2,NA,once,TRBV5-1
CASSLGVNQPQHF,TGTGCCAGCAGCTTAGGAGTAAATCAGCCCCAGCATTTT,TRBJ1-5,NA,NA,TRBV7-2
CASSQISGSYNEQFF,TGTGCCAGCAGCCAGATTAGCGGGAGCTACAATGAGCAGTTCTTC,TRBJ2-1,TRBD2,NA,TRBV4-2
CSVGAIDSEQFF,TGCAGCGTTGGAGCAATTGATAGTGAGCAGTTCTTC,TRBJ2-1,NA,NA,TRBV29-1
CASRGGGAYEQYF,TGTGCCAGTAGGGGCGGAGGGGCCTACGAGCAGTACTTC,TRBJ2-7,NA,NA,TRBV19
CASSLGAGDEQYF,TGTGCCAGCAGCTTGGGCGCGGGAGATGAGCAGTACTTC,TRBJ2-7,TRBD2,NA,TRBV5-4
CASSFAGPLSTDTQYF,TGTGCCAGCAGTTTTGCGGGGCCACTTAGCACAGATACGCAGTATTTT,TRBJ2-3,NA,few,TRBV28
CASSTPGWTDGYTF,TGTGCCAGTAGTACCCCAGGCTGGACTGATGGCTACACCTTC,TRBJ1-2,NA,once,TRBV19
CASSFAQGVNTEAFF,TGCGCCAGCAGCTTCGCTCAGGGGGTGAACACTGAAGCTTTCTTT,TRBJ1-1,TRBD1,NA,TRBV5-1
CASTPGGFNYGYTF,TGTGCCAGCACCCCGGGGGGGTTTAACTATGGCTACACCTTC,TRBJ1-2,NA,few,TRBV7-2
CASSASGSRSGELFF,TGTGCCAGCTCAGCCAGCGGGAGTAGGTCCGGGGAGCTGTTTTTT,TRBJ2-2,TRBD2,NA,TRBV18
CASSQDGQGQYEQYF,TGCGCCAGCAGCCAAGATGGTCAGGGGCAGTACGAGCAGTACTTC,TRBJ2-7,NA,NA,TRBV4-3
CATQPGGLLRDEQFF,TGTGCCACCCAGCCTGGGGGGTTACTGAGGGATGAGCAGTTCTTC,TRBJ2-1,NA,NA,TRBV6-5
CASSRGGIPDNEQFF,TGCGCCAGCAGTAGGGGCGGAATCCCCGACAATGAGCAGTTCTTC,TRBJ2-1,NA,NA,TRBV5-1
CASSKGALAGSTDTQYF,TGTGCCAGCAGCAAAGGTGCGCTAGCGGGGAGCACAGATACGCAGTATTTT,TRBJ2-3,NA,NA,TRBV21-1
CASSYLIGRIQETQYF,TGTGCCAGCAGTTATCTTATAGGCAGGATTCAAGAGACCCAGTACTTC,TRBJ2-5,NA,few,TRBV28
CASTGTDTQYF,TGTGCCAGCACCGGGACAGATACGCAGTATTTT,TRBJ2-3,NA,NA,TRBV6-6
CASSNTSGIGSYNEQFF,TGTGCCAGCAGCAATACTAGCGGGATCGGCTCCTACAATGAGCAGTTCTTC,TRBJ2-1,NA,NA,TRBV21-1
CASSLFGGIPYGYTF,TGTGCCAGCAGTTTATTTGGGGGGATACCCTATGGCTACACCTTC,TRBJ1-2,NA,NA,TRBV28
CASSVGTDSGRVWGYTF,TGTGCCAGCAGCGTAGGTACGGACAGCGGACGAGTATGGGGCTACACCTTC,TRBJ1-2,NA,NA,TRBV9
CASSRQGEKLFF,TGTGCCAGCAGTCGACAGGGTGAAAAACTGTTTTTT,TRBJ1-4,TRBD1,NA,TRBV6-5